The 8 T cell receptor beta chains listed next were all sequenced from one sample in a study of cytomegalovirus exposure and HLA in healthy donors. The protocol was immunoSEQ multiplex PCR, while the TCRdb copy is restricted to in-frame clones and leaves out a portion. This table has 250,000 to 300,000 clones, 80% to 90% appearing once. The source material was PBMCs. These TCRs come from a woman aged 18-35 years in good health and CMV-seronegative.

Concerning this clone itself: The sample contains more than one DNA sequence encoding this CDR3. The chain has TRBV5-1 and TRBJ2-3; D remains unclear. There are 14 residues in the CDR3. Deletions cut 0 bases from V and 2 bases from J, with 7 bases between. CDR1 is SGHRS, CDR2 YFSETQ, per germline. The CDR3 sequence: CASSLGQSTDTQYF. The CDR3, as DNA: TGCGCCAGCAGCTTGGGGCAGTCCACAGATACGCAGTATTTT.

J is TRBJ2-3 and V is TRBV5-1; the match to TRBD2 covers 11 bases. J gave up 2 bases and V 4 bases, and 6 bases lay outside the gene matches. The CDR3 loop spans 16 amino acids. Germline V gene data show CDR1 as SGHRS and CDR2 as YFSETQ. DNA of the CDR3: TGCGCCAGCAGCCCCGGGACTAGCGGAACCACAGATACGCAGTATTTT. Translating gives CASSPGTSGTTDTQYF.

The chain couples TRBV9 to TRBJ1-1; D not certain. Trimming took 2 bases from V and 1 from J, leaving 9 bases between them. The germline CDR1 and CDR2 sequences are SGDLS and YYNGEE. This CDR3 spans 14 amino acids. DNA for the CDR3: TGTGCCAGCAGCGTCCAGGTATCGAACACTGAAGCTTTCTTT. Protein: CASSVQVSNTEAFF. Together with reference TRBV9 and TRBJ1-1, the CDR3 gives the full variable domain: DSGVTQTPKHLITATGQRVTLRCSPRSGDLSVYWYQQSLDQGLQFLIQYYNGEERAKGNILERFSAQQFPDLHSELNLSSLELGDSALYFCASSVQVSNTEAFFGQGTRLTVV.

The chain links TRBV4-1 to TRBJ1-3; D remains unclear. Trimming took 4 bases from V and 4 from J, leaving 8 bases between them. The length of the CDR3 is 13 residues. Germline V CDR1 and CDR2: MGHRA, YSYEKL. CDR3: CASSPRPGNTIYF. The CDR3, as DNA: TGCGCCAGCAGCCCCCGTCCCGGAAACACCATATATTTT.

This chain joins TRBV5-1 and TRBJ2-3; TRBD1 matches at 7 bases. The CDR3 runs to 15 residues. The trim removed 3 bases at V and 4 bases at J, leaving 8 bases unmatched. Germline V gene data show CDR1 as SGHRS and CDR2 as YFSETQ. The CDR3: CASSSGQWGADTQYF. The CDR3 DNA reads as TGCGCCAGCAGCTCGGGACAGTGGGGCGCAGATACGCAGTATTTT.

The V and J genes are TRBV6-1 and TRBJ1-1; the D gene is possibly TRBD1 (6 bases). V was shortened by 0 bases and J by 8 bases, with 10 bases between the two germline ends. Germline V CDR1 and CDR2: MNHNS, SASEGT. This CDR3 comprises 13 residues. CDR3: CASSEAGQTEAFF. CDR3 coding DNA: TGTGCCAGCAGTGAAGCTGGACAGACCGAAGCTTTCTTT.

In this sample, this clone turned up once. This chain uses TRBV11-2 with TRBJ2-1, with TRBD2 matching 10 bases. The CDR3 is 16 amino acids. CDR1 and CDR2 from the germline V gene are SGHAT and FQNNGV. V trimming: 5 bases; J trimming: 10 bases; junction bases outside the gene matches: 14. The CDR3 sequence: CASSTAGLAGEYEQFF. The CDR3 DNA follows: TGTGCCAGCAGCACCGCGGGGCTAGCGGGAGAGTACGAGCAGTTCTTC.

DNA of the CDR3: TGTGCCAGCACCCGGTCGGGGGGCGCCCCTGAAGCTTTCTTT. Encoded protein: CASTRSGGAPEAFF. The V gene is TRBV28, the J gene TRBJ1-1; maybe TRBD1 (6 bases). Germline-derived CDR1 and CDR2 are MDHEN and SYDVKM. V lost 7 bases and J lost 6, with 18 bases in between. The CDR3 length is 14 residues.